Listed here are 8 T cell receptor beta chains from one sample, sequenced in a study of cytotoxic CD8 clonotypes in ibrutinib-treated CLL. Repertoires were generated with immunoSEQ multiplex PCR, while TCRdb's copy carries only in-frame clones and drops some. The sample carries under 45,000 clones, around 67% recorded once. The starting material was PBMCs, obtained at disease progression, from a patient treated with ibrutinib. The receptor set was obtained from a human donor with chronic lymphocytic leukemia.

This sequence joins TRBV11-2 and TRBJ2-7; 9 bases agree with TRBD2. V lost 5 bases and J lost 4; bases outside the gene matches: 9. CDR3 length equals 15 residues. Germline assignment: CDR1 SGHAT and CDR2 FQNNGV. The CDR3 spells CASSLSGRTAYEQYF. In nucleotides, the CDR3 is TGTGCCAGCAGCCTCAGCGGGAGGACAGCATACGAGCAGTACTTC.

The V and J genes are TRBV11-2 and TRBJ1-5, with a tentative D call TRBD1 (5 bases). Trimming took off 6 bases at V and 7 bases at J, with 13 bases between the two ends. The CDR3 has 13 residues. From germline, CDR1 is SGHAT and CDR2 FQNNGV. CDR3 sequence reads: CASSRGMGQPQHF. The DNA of the CDR3 is TGTGCCAGCAGTAGGGGTATGGGGCAGCCCCAGCATTTT.

V gene TRBV6-1 combines with J gene TRBJ1-2; D is ambiguous. V was shortened by 0 bases and J by 7 bases, with 6 bases between the two germline ends. CDR1 is MNHNS and CDR2 is SASEGT in the germline V gene. The CDR3 has 12 amino acids. CDR3 region: CASSEAASGYTF. The CDR3 bases are TGTGCCAGCAGTGAAGCGGCGAGTGGCTACACCTTC.

The chain employs TRBV21-1 and TRBJ1-2. TRBV21-1 is listed as a pseudogene. The CDR3 spans 12 residues. CDR3 protein: CASSKERYGYTF. CDR3 nucleotide sequence: TGTGCCAGCAGCAAAGAGCGGTATGGCTACACCTTC.

This sequence joins TRBV19 and TRBJ2-5; TRBD2 is a possible D gene (5 bases). The V gene's germline CDR1 is LNHDA and CDR2 SQIVND (reference sequence). Trimming took off 1 base at V and 7 bases at J, with 13 bases between the two ends. The CDR3 totals 14 residues. CDR3 sequence (DNA): TGTGCCAGTAGTATAGTCGGCCTAGGGAGGACCCAGTACTTC. This sequence encodes CASSIVGLGRTQYF.

This clone is categorized as medium-sized. This chain links TRBV7-3 with TRBJ2-3; 11 nucleotides align to TRBD2. CDR1 SGHTA and CDR2 FQGTGA come from the germline V gene. With 4 bases clipped from V and 6 bases from J, the junction kept 9 bases outside the gene matches. This CDR3 region has 16 residues. CDR3 in amino acids: CASSSLAGGSVDTQYF. DNA for the CDR3: TGTGCCAGCAGCTCGTTAGCGGGAGGGTCTGTTGATACGCAGTATTTT.

V is TRBV7-6 and J is TRBJ2-1, with TRBD2 identical over 8 bases. Trimming took 0 bases from V and 0 from J; bases not matched to a gene: 7. Per the germline V gene, CDR1 is SGHVS and CDR2 is FNYEAQ. The CDR3 loop spans 18 amino acids. CDR3 nucleotides: TGTGCCAGCAGCTTAGCTAGCGGGGACGGGTTCTCCTACAATGAGCAGTTCTTC. As protein: CASSLASGDGFSYNEQFF.

The CDR3 DNA follows: TGTGCCAGCAGCTTGGCCGGGAATCAGCCCCAGCATTTT. This gives the protein CASSLAGNQPQHF. The chain has TRBV5-6 and TRBJ1-5; D unclear. Trimming took off 0 bases at V and 4 bases at J, with 5 bases between the two ends. This CDR3 is built from 13 residues. The V gene's germline CDR1 is SGHDT and CDR2 YYEEEE.